This T cell receptor beta chain originates from a study of early T cells in non-severe SARS-CoV-2 infection. Study as a whole: Sequencing of unsorted whole blood was done on bulk RNA, leaving chains unpaired. Study-wide results and limits: The study's VDJdb matching favored anti-spike CD8 responses and missed private and CD4 specificities.

Attached unique molecular identifiers marked individual cDNA molecules. TCRdb redid the calling of the 5' RACE reads with MiXCR, one entry per CDR3 protein. The profile shows over 50,000 distinct CDR3 sequences, around 13% of them singletons. The germline V gene encodes CDR1 WSHSY and CDR2 SAAADI. Unmatched junction bases numbered 8, after V lost 4 bases and J lost 0 bases. The CDR3 runs 17 residues. This clonotype was seen repeatedly, ten times or more. Its antigen remains unidentified. The sequencing input was whole blood. This TCR derives from an adult who was a healthcare worker with PCR-confirmed SARS-CoV-2 infection or an uninfected control (not recorded which). The genes are TRBV10-2 and TRBJ2-1; 8 bases agree with TRBD1. CDR3 in amino acids: CASSGRRDRHSYNEQFF. DNA of the CDR3: TGCGCCAGCAGTGGGCGGAGGGACAGGCACTCCTACAATGAGCAGTTCTTC.